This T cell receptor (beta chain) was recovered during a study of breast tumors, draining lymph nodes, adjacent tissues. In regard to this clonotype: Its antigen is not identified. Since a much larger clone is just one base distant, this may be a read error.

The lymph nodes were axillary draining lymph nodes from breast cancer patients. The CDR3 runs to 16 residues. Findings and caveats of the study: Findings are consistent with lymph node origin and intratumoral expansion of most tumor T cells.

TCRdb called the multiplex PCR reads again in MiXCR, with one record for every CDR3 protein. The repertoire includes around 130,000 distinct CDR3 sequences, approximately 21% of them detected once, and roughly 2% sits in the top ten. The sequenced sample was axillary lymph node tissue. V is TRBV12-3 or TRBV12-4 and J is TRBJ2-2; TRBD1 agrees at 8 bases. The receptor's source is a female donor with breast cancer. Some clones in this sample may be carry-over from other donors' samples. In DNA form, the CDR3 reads TGTGCCAGCAGTTACTCGACAGGGGACAACACCGGGGTGCTGTTTTTT. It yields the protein CASSYSTGDNTGVLFF.